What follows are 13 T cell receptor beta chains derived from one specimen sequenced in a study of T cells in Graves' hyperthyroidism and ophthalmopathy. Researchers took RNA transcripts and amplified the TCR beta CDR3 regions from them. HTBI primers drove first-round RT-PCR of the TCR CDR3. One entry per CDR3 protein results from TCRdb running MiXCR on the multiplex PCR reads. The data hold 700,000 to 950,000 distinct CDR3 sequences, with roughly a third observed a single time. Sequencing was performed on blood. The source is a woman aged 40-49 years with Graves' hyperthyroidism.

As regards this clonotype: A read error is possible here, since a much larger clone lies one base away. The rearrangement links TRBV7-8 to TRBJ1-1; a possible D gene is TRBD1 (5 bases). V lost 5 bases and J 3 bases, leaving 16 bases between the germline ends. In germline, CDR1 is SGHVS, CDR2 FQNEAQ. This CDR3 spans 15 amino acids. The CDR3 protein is CASSLPPGGDTEAFF. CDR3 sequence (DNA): TGTGCCAGCAGCCTCCCCCCGGGAGGGGACACTGAAGCTTTCTTT.

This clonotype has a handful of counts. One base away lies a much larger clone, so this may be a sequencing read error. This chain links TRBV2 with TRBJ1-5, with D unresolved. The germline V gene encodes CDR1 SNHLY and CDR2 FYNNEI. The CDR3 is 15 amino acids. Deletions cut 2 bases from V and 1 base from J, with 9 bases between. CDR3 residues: CASSERTRSNQPQHF. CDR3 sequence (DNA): TGTGCCAGCAGTGAAAGGACGAGAAGCAATCAGCCCCAGCATTTT. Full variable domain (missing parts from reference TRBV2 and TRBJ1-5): EPEVTQTPSHQVTQMGQEVILRCVPISNHLYFYWYRQILGQKVEFLVSFYNNEISEKSEIFDDQFSVERPDGSNFTLKIRSTKLEDSAMYFCASSERTRSNQPQHFGDGTRLSIL.

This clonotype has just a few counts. DNA for the CDR3: TGTGCCAGCAGTTACTCGATGGCTGAGAACACTGAAGCTTTCTTT. This translates into CASSYSMAENTEAFF. The chain has TRBV6-6 and TRBJ1-1; unclear D gene. CDR1 is MNHNY, CDR2 SVGAGI, per germline (reference sequence). V was trimmed by 0 bases and J by 1 base, leaving 9 bases between them. The CDR3 has 15 residues.

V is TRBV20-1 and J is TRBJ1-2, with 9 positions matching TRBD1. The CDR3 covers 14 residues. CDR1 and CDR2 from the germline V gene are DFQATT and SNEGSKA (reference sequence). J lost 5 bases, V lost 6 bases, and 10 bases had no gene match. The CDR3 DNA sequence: TGCAGTGCCGAAAAAGCGACAGGGGGTTATGGCTACACCTTC. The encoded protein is CSAEKATGGYGYTF.

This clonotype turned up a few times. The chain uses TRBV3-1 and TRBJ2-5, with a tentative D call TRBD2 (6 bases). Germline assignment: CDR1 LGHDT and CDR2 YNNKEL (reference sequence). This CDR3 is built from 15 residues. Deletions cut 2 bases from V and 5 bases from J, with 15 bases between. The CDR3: CASSQFRVAGETQYF. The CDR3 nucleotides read TGTGCCAGCAGCCAATTCCGGGTGGCGGGGGAGACCCAGTACTTC.

The CDR3 protein is CASSPLEDSYEQYF. The CDR3 DNA follows: TGTGCCAGCTCACCTTTGGAGGATTCCTACGAGCAGTACTTC. The chain uses TRBV18 and TRBJ2-7; a weak D match, TRBD2 (5 bases). Trimming pared 3 bases from V and 1 base from J, leaving 10 bases between. The CDR3 has 14 amino acids. Germline V lookup: CDR1 KGHSH, CDR2 LQKENI.

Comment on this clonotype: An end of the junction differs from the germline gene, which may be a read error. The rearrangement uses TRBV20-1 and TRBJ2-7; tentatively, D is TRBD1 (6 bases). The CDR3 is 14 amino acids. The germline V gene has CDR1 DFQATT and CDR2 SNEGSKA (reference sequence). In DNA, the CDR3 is TGCAGTGCGACACTACAGGGTAGATCCTACGAGCAGCACTTC. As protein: CSATLQGRSYEQHF.

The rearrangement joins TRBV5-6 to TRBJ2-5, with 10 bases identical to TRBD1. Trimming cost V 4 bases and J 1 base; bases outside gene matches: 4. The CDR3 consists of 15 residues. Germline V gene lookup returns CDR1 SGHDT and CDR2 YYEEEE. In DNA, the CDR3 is TGTGCCAGCAGCCCGGACAGGGGGGTCCAAGAGACCCAGTACTTC. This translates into CASSPDRGVQETQYF.

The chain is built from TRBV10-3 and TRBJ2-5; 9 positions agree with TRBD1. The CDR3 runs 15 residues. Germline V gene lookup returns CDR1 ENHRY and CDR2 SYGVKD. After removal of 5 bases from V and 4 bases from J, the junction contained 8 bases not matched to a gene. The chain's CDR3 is CAISSTGQGGETQYF. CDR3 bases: TGTGCCATCAGTTCAACGGGACAGGGTGGAGAGACCCAGTACTTC.

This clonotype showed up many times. The CDR3 nucleotides are TGTGCCAGCAGCTTAGTTTTCAGCTATGGCTACACCTTC. Translation gives CASSLVFSYGYTF. The V call is TRBV7-2, the J call TRBJ1-2, with D hard to call. Looked up from germline, CDR1 is SGHTA and CDR2 is FQGNSA. V shed 1 base and J shed 4 bases, with 7 bases lying between them. CDR3 length: 13 amino acids.

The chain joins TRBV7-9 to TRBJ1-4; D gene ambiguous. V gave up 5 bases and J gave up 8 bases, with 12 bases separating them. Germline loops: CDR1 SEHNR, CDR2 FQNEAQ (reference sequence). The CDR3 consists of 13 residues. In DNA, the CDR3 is TGTGCCAGCAGCCGACCTATGGAGGAAAAACTGTTTTTT. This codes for CASSRPMEEKLFF. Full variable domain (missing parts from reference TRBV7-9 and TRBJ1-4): DTGVSQNPRHKITKRGQNVTFRCDPISEHNRLYWYRQTLGQGPEFLTYFQNEAQLEKSRLLSDRFSAERPKGSFSTLEIQRTEQGDSAMYLCASSRPMEEKLFFGSGTQLSVL.

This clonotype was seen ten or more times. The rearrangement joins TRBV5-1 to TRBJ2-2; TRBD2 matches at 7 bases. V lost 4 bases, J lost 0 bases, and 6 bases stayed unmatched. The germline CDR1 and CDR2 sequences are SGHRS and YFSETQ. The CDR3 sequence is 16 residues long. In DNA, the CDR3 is TGCGCCAGCAGCGGTTCTAGCGGAACGAACACCGGGGAGCTGTTTTTT. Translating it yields CASSGSSGTNTGELFF.

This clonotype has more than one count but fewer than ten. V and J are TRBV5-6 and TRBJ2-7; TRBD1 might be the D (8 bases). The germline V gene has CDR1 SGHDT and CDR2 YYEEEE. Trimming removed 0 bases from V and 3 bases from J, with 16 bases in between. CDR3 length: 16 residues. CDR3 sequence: CASSLGGGGTGYEQYF. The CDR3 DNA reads TGTGCCAGCAGCTTGGGCGGGGGAGGGACAGGCTACGAGCAGTACTTC.